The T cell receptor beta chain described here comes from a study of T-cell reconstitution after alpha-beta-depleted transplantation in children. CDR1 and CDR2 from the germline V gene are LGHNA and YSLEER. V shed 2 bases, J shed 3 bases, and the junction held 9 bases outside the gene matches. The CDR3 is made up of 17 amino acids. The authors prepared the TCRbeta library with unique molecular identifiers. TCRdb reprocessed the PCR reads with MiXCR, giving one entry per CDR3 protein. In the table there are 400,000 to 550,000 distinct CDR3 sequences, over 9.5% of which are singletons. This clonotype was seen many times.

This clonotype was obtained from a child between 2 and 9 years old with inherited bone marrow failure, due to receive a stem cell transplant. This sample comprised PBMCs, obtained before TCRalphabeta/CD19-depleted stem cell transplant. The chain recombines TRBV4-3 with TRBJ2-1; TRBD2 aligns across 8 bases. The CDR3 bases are TGCGCCAGCAGCCAAACGTTTGGCGGGAGGAACTACAATGAGCAGTTCTTC. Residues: CASSQTFGGRNYNEQFF.